The 28 T cell receptor beta chains below all came from one sample that was sequenced in a study of blood T cell repertoires in COVID-19. Assay: immunoSEQ multiplex PCR; the TCRdb copy retains only in-frame clones and omits some. The table records roughly 450,000 clones, about 92% of them present only once. Material: PBMCs or T cells enriched from blood (not recorded which). All receptors come from a young man who had recovered from COVID-19.

This rearrangement joins TRBV29-1 to TRBJ1-2, with a weak D call TRBD1 (5 bases). The CDR3 loop spans 15 amino acids. Trimming removed 4 bases at V and 8 bases at J, with 23 bases between. Germline loops: CDR1 SQVTM, CDR2 ANQGSEA. The CDR3 loop reads CSVAPGTSFPSGYTF. The CDR3 coding sequence is TGCAGCGTTGCCCCCGGGACTTCCTTTCCGTCAGGCTACACCTTC.

The chain is built from TRBV28 and TRBJ1-5; tentatively, D is TRBD1 (6 bases). V shed 8 bases and J shed 0 bases, with 11 bases lying between them. The CDR3 contains 14 residues. The V gene's germline CDR1 is MDHEN and CDR2 SYDVKM. CDR3 DNA sequence: TGTGCCAGCGAGACAGGCGATAGCAATCAGCCCCAGCATTTT. This codes for CASETGDSNQPQHF.

This chain uses TRBV30 with TRBJ2-3; TRBD2 agrees at 15 bases. This CDR3 is built from 17 residues. V dropped 5 bases and J dropped 3; count of bases not matched to a gene: 9. From germline, CDR1 is GTSNPN and CDR2 SVGIG (reference sequence). CDR3 sequence: CAWGGLAGGLGTDTQYF. The DNA of the CDR3 is TGTGCCTGGGGGGGACTAGCGGGAGGTCTTGGAACAGATACGCAGTATTTT.

The chain joins TRBV27 to TRBJ2-1, with D possibly matching TRBD2 (7 bases). The CDR3 spans 16 residues. The germline gives CDR1 MNHEY, CDR2 SMNVEV (reference sequence). The germline V and J ends were trimmed by 6 bases and 6 bases, with 21 bases remaining between them. The CDR3 bases are TGTGCCAGCAGCTTAGGGGGGGTACAGGGTGTCAATGAGCAGTTCTTC. Translation: CASSLGGVQGVNEQFF.

The V gene is TRBV21-1, the J gene TRBJ1-4; TRBD1 is the table's D call and was not checked against the DNA. TRBV21-1 is flagged as a pseudogene. This CDR3 has 16 amino acids. The CDR3 DNA follows: TGTGCCAGCAGGGGGGACAGGGGTAGGTGGGAGGAAAAACTGTTTTTT. This translates into CASRGDRGRWEEKLFF.

V gene TRBV12-3 or TRBV12-4 combines with J gene TRBJ1-5; the D is unclear. With 5 bases removed from V and 3 bases from J, the gap between germline ends came to 5 bases. The CDR3 has 12 residues. The DNA for the CDR3 is TGTGCCAGCAGTCGGTACAATCAGCCCCAGCATTTT. It is translated as CASSRYNQPQHF.

The rearrangement uses TRBV11-2 and TRBJ2-5; 9 bases are a match to TRBD2. This CDR3 has 15 residues. The V gene's germline CDR1 is SGHAT and CDR2 FQNNGV. V was clipped by 1 base and J by 3 bases; unmatched bases: 3. The CDR3 loop is CASSLGRLAEETQYF. The CDR3 bases are TGTGCCAGCAGCTTAGGGAGACTAGCGGAAGAGACCCAGTACTTC. Combining the CDR3 with reference TRBV11-2 and TRBJ2-5 gives the whole variable domain EAGVAQSPRYKIIEKRQSVAFWCNPISGHATLYWYQQILGQGPKLLIQFQNNGVVDDSQLPKDRFSAERLKGVDSTLKIQPAKLEDSAVYLCASSLGRLAEETQYFGPGTRLLVL.

The V and J genes are TRBV6-1 and TRBJ1-1, with D unresolved. Trimming shortened V by 0 bases and J by 1 base, and 6 bases separated the two germline ends. Germline assignment: CDR1 MNHNS and CDR2 SASEGT. This CDR3 spans 14 amino acids. The CDR3 nucleotides read TGTGCCAGCAGTGAAGCACCACAGAACACTGAAGCTTTCTTT. Translating it yields CASSEAPQNTEAFF.

The rearrangement links TRBV27 to TRBJ2-7, with D unresolved. The V end lost 5 bases, the J end lost 0 bases, and 17 bases lay between the germline ends. Germline V gene data show CDR1 as MNHEY and CDR2 as SMNVEV (reference sequence). This CDR3 is built from 16 residues. The CDR3 loop is CASSPLKSASSYEQYF. The CDR3 DNA follows: TGTGCCAGCAGTCCGTTGAAGAGCGCGAGCTCCTACGAGCAGTACTTC.

In this sample, this clone turned up many times. The V and J genes are TRBV4-1 and TRBJ1-5; tentatively, D is TRBD1 (6 bases). Trimming removed 4 bases at V and 6 bases at J, with 10 bases between. CDR1 MGHRA and CDR2 YSYEKL come from the germline V gene. The CDR3 spans 13 residues. CDR3 amino acids: CASSRQGFQPQHF. The CDR3, as DNA: TGCGCCAGCAGCCGGCAGGGGTTTCAGCCCCAGCATTTT.

This clone is a singleton in its sample. The CDR3 protein is CASSGLNSPLHF. The DNA for the CDR3 is TGTGCCAGCAGCGGTCTTAATTCACCCCTCCACTTT. The chain carries TRBV9 and TRBJ1-6; no firm D call. This CDR3 has 12 amino acids. Trimming took 3 bases from V and 6 from J, leaving 4 bases between them. Germline CDR1 is SGDLS and CDR2 is YYNGEE. The full variable domain, with the rest looked up from reference TRBV9 and TRBJ1-6, is DSGVTQTPKHLITATGQRVTLRCSPRSGDLSVYWYQQSLDQGLQFLIQYYNGEERAKGNILERFSAQQFPDLHSELNLSSLELGDSALYFCASSGLNSPLHFGNGTRLTVT.

The chain employs TRBV2 and TRBJ1-2; TRBD1 agrees at 11 bases. The germline V gene has CDR1 SNHLY and CDR2 FYNNEI. The CDR3 is 16 amino acids. J gave up 6 bases and V 3 bases, and 9 bases lay outside the gene matches. In nucleotides, the CDR3 is TGTGCCAGCAGTGATTATCTTCCGGGACAGGGGGATGGCTACACCTTC. Its translation: CASSDYLPGQGDGYTF.

The chain combines TRBV19 with TRBJ1-4; TRBD1 matches 8 bases. Germline-derived CDR1 and CDR2 are LNHDA and SQIVND (reference sequence). The CDR3 runs to 18 residues. The ends lost 4 bases at V and 7 bases at J; junction bases unmatched: 17. CDR3 DNA sequence: TGTGCCAGTAGTAACTGGACAGGGCGGCATCTCTATGGTGAAAAACTGTTTTTT. It translates to CASSNWTGRHLYGEKLFF.

The rearrangement joins TRBV3-1 (or the pseudogene TRBV3-2) to TRBJ1-2; D might be TRBD1 (6 bases). Germline loops: CDR1 LGHDT, CDR2 YNNKEL (reference sequence). V gave up 5 bases and J gave up 6 bases, with 16 bases separating them. This CDR3 has 14 residues. In DNA, the CDR3 is TGTGCCAGCAGCTCCGTCTCGACAGGCCATGGCTACACCTTC. Encoded protein: CASSSVSTGHGYTF.

The CDR3, as DNA: TGTGCCAGCAGCTTCGACAGGGACGACATTCAGTACTTC. Its translation: CASSFDRDDIQYF. V is TRBV14 and J is TRBJ2-4; 7 bases are shared with TRBD1. The ends lost 5 bases at V and 8 bases at J; junction bases unmatched: 6. CDR1 is SGHDN and CDR2 is FVKESK in the germline V gene. The CDR3 runs 13 residues.

The chain recombines TRBV15 with TRBJ1-2; D gene ambiguous. Between the trimmed V and J ends, which lost 0 bases and 8 bases, there was a span of 13 bases. CDR1 is LNHNV and CDR2 is YYDKDF in the germline V gene (reference sequence). The CDR3 runs to 14 residues. CDR3 amino acids: CATSRDGGVRGYTF. The CDR3 region has the DNA TGTGCCACCAGCAGAGATGGCGGGGTTCGGGGCTACACCTTC.

The CDR3 reads CASSLWGHMEKLFF. The CDR3 nucleotides are TGTGCCAGCAGTTTATGGGGACATATGGAAAAACTGTTTTTT. V and J are TRBV27 and TRBJ1-4, with a weak D call TRBD1 (6 bases). The V end was cut by 1 base, the J end by 8 bases, with 11 bases between. This CDR3 spans 14 amino acids. Germline V gives CDR1 MNHEY, CDR2 SMNVEV (reference sequence).

Concerning this clone: The identical CDR3 is also encoded by other nucleotide sequences in the sample. The chain employs TRBV12-3 or TRBV12-4 and TRBJ2-7; maybe TRBD1 (5 bases). The CDR3 sequence is 13 residues long. Trimming pared 3 bases from V and 4 bases from J, leaving 10 bases between. CDR3 loop: CASSLAREYEQYF. As DNA, the CDR3 is TGTGCCAGCAGTTTGGCCAGGGAATACGAGCAGTACTTC.

This clone was counted a few times. The rearrangement joins TRBV7-2 to TRBJ2-3, with 10 positions matching TRBD2. Germline V gene lookup returns CDR1 SGHTA and CDR2 FQGNSA. CDR3 length: 16 residues. V was pared by 1 base and J by 1 base, with 2 bases of the junction left unmatched. For the CDR3, the DNA is TGTGCCAGCAGCTTAGTCGGGACTAGCGGCACAGATACGCAGTATTTT. Encoded protein: CASSLVGTSGTDTQYF.

V is TRBV5-4 and J is TRBJ1-6; weak D call: TRBD1 (6 bases). The CDR3 covers 14 residues. The V gene's germline CDR1 is SGHNT and CDR2 YYREEE (reference sequence). Trimming took off 4 bases at V and 9 bases at J, with 14 bases between the two ends. CDR3 protein: CASSRGDITSPLHF. The CDR3 coding sequence is TGTGCCAGCAGCCGAGGGGACATAACTTCACCCCTCCACTTT. Drawing the rest from reference TRBV5-4 and TRBJ1-6, the complete variable domain is ETGVTQSPTHLIKTRGQQVTLRCSSQSGHNTVSWYQQALGQGPQFIFQYYREEENGRGNFPPRFSGLQFPNYSSELNVNALELDDSALYLCASSRGDITSPLHFGNGTRLTVT.

This rearrangement joins TRBV13 to TRBJ1-3, with 7 nucleotides matching TRBD1. Trimming removed 5 bases from V and 3 bases from J; junction bases left unmatched: 4. The CDR3 extends over 14 amino acids. The germline CDR1 and CDR2 sequences are PRHDT and FYEKMQ (reference sequence). The CDR3 sequence is CASSHRDSGNTIYF. DNA of the CDR3: TGTGCCAGCAGCCACCGGGACAGTGGAAACACCATATATTTT.

V usage is TRBV15 and J usage is TRBJ2-3; 10 bases are a match to TRBD2. With V trimmed by 2 bases and J by 4 bases, 6 bases remained unmatched. Germline V CDR1 and CDR2: LNHNV, YYDKDF (reference sequence). This CDR3 contains 16 residues. The CDR3 is CATSRQREGRSDTQYF. The CDR3 bases are TGTGCCACCAGCAGACAGCGGGAGGGCCGGTCAGATACGCAGTATTTT.

V gene TRBV5-1 combines with J gene TRBJ2-7, with 9 bases identical to TRBD2. After removal of 7 bases from V and 1 base from J, the junction contained 12 bases not matched to a gene. CDR3 length: 16 residues. The germline V gene has CDR1 SGHRS and CDR2 YFSETQ. Here the CDR3 DNA reads TGCGCCAGCGGAGCTGCCTCGCTAGCGGGATCCTACGAGCAGTACTTC. Translating it yields CASGAASLAGSYEQYF.

This chain links TRBV5-1 with TRBJ2-3; TRBD1 agrees at 8 bases. Germline lookup yields CDR1 SGHRS and CDR2 YFSETQ. This CDR3 is 14 amino acids long. The V gene end was trimmed by 0 bases and the J gene end by 5 bases; junction bases not matched to a gene: 2. The CDR3 protein is CASSLGQGQDTQYF. The CDR3 coding sequence is TGCGCCAGCAGCTTGGGACAGGGGCAAGATACGCAGTATTTT. Full variable domain (missing parts from reference TRBV5-1 and TRBJ2-3): KAGVTQTPRYLIKTRGQQVTLSCSPISGHRSVSWYQQTPGQGLQFLFEYFSETQRNKGNFPGRFSGRQFSNSRSEMNVSTLELGDSALYLCASSLGQGQDTQYFGPGTRLTVL.

As concerns this clone: This CDR3 is also generated by other DNA sequences in the sample. The CDR3: CASSTTGGNQPQHF. The CDR3 coding sequence is TGTGCCAGTAGTACTACAGGGGGCAATCAGCCCCAGCATTTT. The chain recombines TRBV19 with TRBJ1-5, with 7 bases aligning to TRBD1. The CDR3 covers 14 residues. V shed 4 bases and J 2 bases; nucleotides not matched to a gene: 2. Germline V gene lookup returns CDR1 LNHDA and CDR2 SQIVND (reference sequence).

The chain is built from TRBV7-6 and TRBJ1-4, with D possibly matching TRBD1 (5 bases). CDR3 size: 15 residues. The germline V and J ends were trimmed by 6 bases and 3 bases, with 14 bases remaining between them. CDR1 is SGHVS and CDR2 is FNYEAQ in the germline V gene. CDR3 protein: CASRPQGRSNEKLFF. CDR3 in DNA: TGTGCCAGCAGGCCCCAGGGTCGCTCTAATGAAAAACTGTTTTTT. Looking up the rest from reference TRBV7-6 and TRBJ1-4 gives the full variable domain: GAGVSQSPRYKVTKRGQDVALRCDPISGHVSLYWYRQALGQGPEFLTYFNYEAQQDKSGLPNDRFSAERPEGSISTLTIQRTEQRDSAMYRCASRPQGRSNEKLFFGSGTQLSVL.

CDR3 sequence: CASSPLSVVETQYF. For the CDR3, the DNA is TGTGCCAGCAGCCCACTGTCTGTCGTAGAGACCCAGTACTTC. The J gene is TRBJ2-5, the V gene TRBV7-9; D not resolved. This CDR3 has 14 amino acids. The ends were cut back, 5 bases at V and 4 bases at J, with 14 bases in the middle. Germline-derived CDR1 and CDR2 are SEHNR and FQNEAQ (reference sequence).

The rearrangement joins TRBV5-3 to TRBJ1-2; possibly TRBD1 for D (6 bases). TRBV5-3 counts as an open reading frame of uncertain function. The CDR3 is made up of 14 amino acids. Between the trimmed V and J ends, which lost 2 bases and 4 bases, there was a span of 12 bases. The CDR3 DNA reads TGTGCCAGAAGCTTCGGCAGGGGATCCTATGGCTACACCTTC. It translates to CARSFGRGSYGYTF.